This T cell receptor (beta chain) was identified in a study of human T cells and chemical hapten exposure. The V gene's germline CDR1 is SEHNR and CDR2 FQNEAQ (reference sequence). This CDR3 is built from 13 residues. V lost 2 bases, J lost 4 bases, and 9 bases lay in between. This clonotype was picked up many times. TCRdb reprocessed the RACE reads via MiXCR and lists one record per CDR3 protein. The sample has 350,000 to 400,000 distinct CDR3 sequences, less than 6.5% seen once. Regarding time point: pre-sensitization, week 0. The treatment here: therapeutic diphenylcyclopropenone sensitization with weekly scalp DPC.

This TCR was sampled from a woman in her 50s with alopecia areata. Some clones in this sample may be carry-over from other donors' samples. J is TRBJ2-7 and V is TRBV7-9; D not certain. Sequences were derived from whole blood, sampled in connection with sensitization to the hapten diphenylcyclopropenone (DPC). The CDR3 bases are TGTGCCAGCAGCTTACTGTACCAGTACGAGCAGTACTTC. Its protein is CASSLLYQYEQYF.